These 21 T cell receptor beta chains were all obtained from the same sample, sequenced in a study of shared clonotypes between healthy human individuals. Generated by immunoSEQ multiplex PCR, the TCRdb table keeps only in-frame clones and is missing some. The repertoire holds 640,000 or so clones, about two thirds seen once, with 1.8% in the top ten. Material: memory CD4+ T cells sorted from blood. The subset: CD45RA-negative fraction. The receptors originated from a woman younger than 45 in good health.

V usage is TRBV11-2 and J usage is TRBJ2-5; D possibly uses TRBD1 or TRBD2 (6 bases each). This CDR3 is 13 amino acids long. Germline V CDR1 and CDR2: SGHAT, FQNNGV. V was clipped by 6 bases and J by 0 bases, with 8 bases between them. The chain's CDR3 is CASSGGHQETQYF. The CDR3 DNA reads TGTGCCAGCAGTGGGGGGCACCAAGAGACCCAGTACTTC.

V usage is TRBV7-2 and J usage is TRBJ2-1; TRBD2 matches 12 bases. Germline trimming cut 5 bases from V and 6 bases from J; bases unmatched to any gene: 11. CDR1 is SGHTA, CDR2 FQGNSA, per germline. The CDR3 length is 17 residues. Written as DNA, the CDR3 is TGTGCCAGCAGCCTACGACTAGCGGGAGTAGGTACCAATGAGCAGTTCTTC. This translates into CASSLRLAGVGTNEQFF. Drawing the rest from reference TRBV7-2 and TRBJ2-1, the complete variable domain is GAGVSQSPSNKVTEKGKDVELRCDPISGHTALYWYRQSLGQGLEFLIYFQGNSAPDKSGLPSDRFSAERTGGSVSTLTIQRTQQEDSAVYLCASSLRLAGVGTNEQFFGPGTRLTVL.

This clone came up a few times. The J gene is TRBJ1-1, the V gene TRBV30, with D hard to call. The CDR3 consists of 14 residues. The germline CDR1 and CDR2 sequences are GTSNPN and SVGIG (reference sequence). Trimming shortened V by 2 bases and J by 5 bases, and 15 bases separated the two germline ends. CDR3 protein: CAWSPLLTRTEAFF. CDR3 bases: TGTGCCTGGAGTCCTCTCCTGACAAGAACTGAAGCTTTCTTT.

The V and J genes are TRBV6-1 and TRBJ2-5; no clear D. The germline gives CDR1 MNHNS, CDR2 SASEGT. V was trimmed by 5 bases and J by 7 bases, leaving 8 bases between them. This CDR3 has 11 residues. The CDR3 DNA is TGTGCCAGCAGTTCCCAGGTGACCCAGTACTTC. Translation gives CASSSQVTQYF.

The rearrangement links TRBV2 to TRBJ1-1; no clear D. V was clipped by 10 bases and J by 4 bases, with 13 bases between them. CDR3 size: 12 residues. Germline V gene data show CDR1 as SNHLY and CDR2 as FYNNEI. In nucleotides, the CDR3 is TGTGCCACCCTTCAAGGGAGCACTGAAGCTTTCTTT. Amino acid sequence: CATLQGSTEAFF.

In DNA, the CDR3 is TGTGCCAGCAGTTTCGAGACGAGAGGAAACACCATATATTTT. Protein sequence: CASSFETRGNTIYF. The chain carries TRBV28 and TRBJ1-3; no clear D. Germline V CDR1 and CDR2: MDHEN, SYDVKM. The CDR3 runs 14 residues. Trimming pared 3 bases from V and 4 bases from J, leaving 10 bases between.

The rearrangement joins TRBV10-1 to TRBJ2-2; 10 positions match TRBD2. The CDR3 loop spans 15 amino acids. Germline values: CDR1 WNHNN, CDR2 SYGVQD (reference sequence). Unmatched junction bases numbered 6, after V lost 5 bases and J lost 6 bases. The CDR3 loop reads CASSPSGSKSGELFF. The CDR3 coding sequence is TGCGCCAGCAGTCCTAGCGGGAGCAAGTCCGGGGAGCTGTTTTTT.

This sequence joins TRBV30 and TRBJ1-1; D gene unclear. Germline assignment: CDR1 GTSNPN and CDR2 SVGIG (reference sequence). The germline V and J ends were trimmed by 8 bases and 1 base, with 8 bases remaining between them. This CDR3 contains 11 residues. CDR3 sequence reads: CALNQNTEAFF. CDR3 in DNA: TGTGCCCTCAATCAGAACACTGAAGCTTTCTTT. Full variable domain (outside the CDR3, taken from reference TRBV30 and TRBJ1-1): SQTIHQWPATLVQPVGSPLSLECTVEGTSNPNLYWYRQAAGRGLQLLFYSVGIGQISSEVPQNLSASRPQDRQFILSSKKLLLSDSGFYLCALNQNTEAFFGQGTRLTVV.

The chain is built from TRBV28 and TRBJ2-1, with D possibly being TRBD2 (5 bases). Trimming pared 6 bases from V and 8 bases from J, leaving 17 bases between. Germline V CDR1 and CDR2: MDHEN, SYDVKM. The CDR3 length is 14 residues. The DNA of the CDR3 is TGTGCCAGCAGCCCTACTGGGAGAGTGTATGAGCAGTTCTTC. It specifies CASSPTGRVYEQFF. The variable domain in full, with the rest retrieved from reference TRBV28 and TRBJ2-1, is DVKVTQSSRYLVKRTGEKVFLECVQDMDHENMFWYRQDPGLGLRLIYFSYDVKMKEKGDIPEGYSVSREKKERFSLILESASTNQTSMYLCASSPTGRVYEQFFGPGTRLTVL.

The genes are TRBV15 and TRBJ1-3, with a weak D call TRBD1 (6 bases). Germline CDR1 reads LNHNV; CDR2 reads YYDKDF (reference sequence). The CDR3 spans 17 residues. The V and J ends lost 0 bases and 0 bases respectively, with 12 bases between them. The chain's CDR3 is CATSRETPGASGNTIYF. DNA for the CDR3: TGTGCCACCAGCAGAGAAACCCCAGGGGCCTCTGGAAACACCATATATTTT.

To note about this clone: The junction and the germline gene differ at one end; a read error may be behind it. The chain carries TRBV4-1 and TRBJ1-1; possible D gene TRBD1, 6 bases. The CDR3 has 13 amino acids. Germline CDR1 reads MGHRA; CDR2 reads YSYEKL. This CDR3 reads CASTQGGDTEAFF. In nucleotides, the CDR3 is TGCGCCAGCACCCAAGGGGGAGACACTGAAGCTTTCTTT.

This clone was seen once. This rearrangement joins TRBV7-2 to TRBJ2-1; the match to TRBD1 covers 8 bases. V gave up 3 bases and J gave up 12 bases; unmatched junction bases: 4. Germline V gene data show CDR1 as SGHTA and CDR2 as FQGNSA. The CDR3 has 12 residues. As DNA, the CDR3 is TGTGCCAGCAGCTTTTTCGGACAGGGGCAGTTCTTC. It codes for CASSFFGQGQFF.

This chain uses TRBV4-1 with TRBJ2-5, with TRBD2 identical over 8 bases. The DNA end is a closer match to TRBJ2-7, so the J assignment may be wrong. The CDR3 sequence is 17 residues long. From germline, CDR1 is MGHRA and CDR2 YSYEKL. CDR3 coding DNA: TGCGCCAGCAGCCAAGAGTTCGTAGCGGGGTCCTCCTACGAGCAGTACTTC. This sequence encodes CASSQEFVAGSSYEQYF.

The chain has TRBV18 and TRBJ1-1, with 8 bases lining up with TRBD1. The length of the CDR3 is 13 residues. Looked up from germline, CDR1 is KGHSH and CDR2 is LQKENI. J was trimmed by 4 bases and V by 9 bases; bases with no gene match: 7. CDR3 loop: CASTQGEGTEAFF. In nucleotides, the CDR3 is TGTGCCAGTACACAGGGGGAAGGCACTGAAGCTTTCTTT.

This clone was detected once. The V call is TRBV28, the J call TRBJ2-7, with D possibly matching TRBD2 (6 bases). Germline loops: CDR1 MDHEN, CDR2 SYDVKM. Trimming took 5 bases from V and 5 from J, leaving 19 bases between them. CDR3 length: 15 amino acids. This CDR3 is CASSPPGGGNDEQYF. The DNA for the CDR3 is TGTGCCAGCAGTCCCCCTGGTGGGGGGAACGACGAGCAGTACTTC.

This clone was found a few times. This chain connects TRBV18 to TRBJ2-7; the match to TRBD1 covers 10 bases. CDR3 size: 14 residues. From germline, CDR1 is KGHSH and CDR2 LQKENI. V lost 3 bases, J lost 6 bases, and 5 bases stayed unmatched. The CDR3 DNA reads TGTGCCAGCTCACCGGGACAGGGGTTTTCCGAGCAGTACTTC. Residues: CASSPGQGFSEQYF.

This clone appeared a few times. The rearrangement uses TRBV19 and TRBJ1-1; possibly TRBD1 for D (6 bases). This CDR3 is built from 14 residues. Per germline, CDR1 LNHDA and CDR2 SQIVND (reference sequence). Trimming took 9 bases from V and 0 from J, leaving 14 bases between them. The DNA of the CDR3 is TGTGCCAGCCAGACCGGGACACTGAACACTGAAGCTTTCTTT. Amino acid sequence: CASQTGTLNTEAFF.

This clone was found many times. As DNA, the CDR3 is TGTGCCAGTAGTATAGAGGGGACGCAGGGCCATGAGCAGTTCTTC. This encodes CASSIEGTQGHEQFF. The chain combines TRBV19 with TRBJ2-1; the D gene could be TRBD1 or TRBD2 (5 bases each). The CDR3 has 15 residues. V shed 0 bases and J shed 8 bases, with 14 bases lying between them. Germline V gene data show CDR1 as LNHDA and CDR2 as SQIVND (reference sequence).

This sequence joins TRBV11-3 and TRBJ1-2, with D possibly TRBD1 on 6 matching bases. Germline-derived CDR1 and CDR2 are SGHNT and YENEEA. The CDR3 loop spans 12 amino acids. Trimming cost V 5 bases and J 8 bases, with 12 bases left between them. CDR3: CASSKTGAGYTF. The CDR3 DNA follows: TGTGCCAGCAGCAAGACAGGAGCGGGCTACACCTTC.

J is TRBJ1-2 and V is TRBV5-1, with TRBD1 as a possible D gene (6 bases). CDR1 and CDR2 from the germline V gene are SGHRS and YFSETQ. This CDR3 region has 14 residues. Trimming removed 5 bases at V and 2 bases at J, with 13 bases between. CDR3 bases: TGCGCCAGCAGACTCCAGGGGAAGAACTATGGCTACACCTTC. Protein: CASRLQGKNYGYTF.

V gene TRBV6-6 combines with J gene TRBJ1-5; D is unclear. Germline CDR1 reads MNHNY; CDR2 reads SVGAGI (reference sequence). V lost 6 bases and J lost 2, with 14 bases in between. This CDR3 has 15 residues. Here the CDR3 DNA reads TGTGCCAGCAGGCGTGTCGGCCAAGGCAATCAGCCCCAGCATTTT. Translated: CASRRVGQGNQPQHF.